One sample yielded the 23 T cell receptor beta chains listed below, sequenced in a study of persistence of HIV-infected CD4 T cells. Sequencing used immunoSEQ version 4 in survey mode. Assay: immunoSEQ multiplex PCR; the TCRdb copy retains only in-frame clones and omits some. The table shows 35,000 to 40,000 clones, with roughly 80% occurring only once. These receptors have no known antigen. Stimulation used approximately 10 ug/mL lysate from CMV-infected fibroblasts. CD40L/CD69 double-negative CD45RO-high memory CD4+ T cells were collected. Sequencing was performed on CD4+ T cells sorted from PBMCs after approximately 19-hour stimulation, taken from a patient who received antiretroviral therapy. These receptors all come from an adult man with HIV who was CMV-seropositive.

The chain is built from TRBV29-1 and TRBJ1-1; possible D gene TRBD1, 6 bases. This CDR3 has 16 amino acids. Germline values: CDR1 SQVTM, CDR2 ANQGSEA. V gave up 3 bases and J gave up 0 bases, with 17 bases separating them. CDR3 loop: CSVEPRRTGMNTEAFF. Here the CDR3 DNA reads TGCAGCGTTGAGCCCCGGCGAACAGGGATGAACACTGAAGCTTTCTTT. The full variable domain, its missing parts supplied by reference TRBV29-1 and TRBJ1-1, is SAVISQKPSRDICQRGTSLTIQCQVDSQVTMMFWYRQQPGQSLTLIATANQGSEATYESGFVIDKFPISRPNLTFSTLTVSNMSPEDSSIYLCSVEPRRTGMNTEAFFGQGTRLTVV.

The rearrangement joins TRBV28 to TRBJ1-4, with a weak D call TRBD1 (5 bases). The length of the CDR3 is 16 residues. V was pared by 5 bases and J by 2 bases, with 15 bases between. Germline lookup yields CDR1 MDHEN and CDR2 SYDVKM. The CDR3 region is CASSGDFLGTNEKLFF. Here the CDR3 DNA reads TGTGCCAGCAGTGGGGACTTCCTGGGGACTAATGAAAAACTGTTTTTT.

The rearrangement links TRBV19 to TRBJ1-4; a weak D match, TRBD1 (6 bases). The CDR3 covers 15 residues. Trimming pared 5 bases from V and 2 bases from J, leaving 12 bases between. Germline V gene data show CDR1 as LNHDA and CDR2 as SQIVND (reference sequence). CDR3 nucleotides: TGTGCCAGTAGTTTTCAGGGGAACACTAATGAAAAACTGTTTTTT. It is translated as CASSFQGNTNEKLFF. Full variable domain (missing parts from reference TRBV19 and TRBJ1-4): DGGITQSPKYLFRKEGQNVTLSCEQNLNHDAMYWYRQDPGQGLRLIYYSQIVNDFQKGDIAEGYSVSREKKESFPLTVTSAQKNPTAFYLCASSFQGNTNEKLFFGSGTQLSVL.

The chain carries TRBV10-3 and TRBJ2-1, with 8 bases aligning to TRBD1. Germline CDR1 reads ENHRY; CDR2 reads SYGVKD. The V gene end was trimmed by 3 bases and the J gene end by 4 bases; junction bases not matched to a gene: 5. The CDR3 consists of 15 residues. The CDR3 here is CAISDPRTGYNEQFF. CDR3 DNA sequence: TGTGCCATCAGTGACCCCAGGACAGGGTACAATGAGCAGTTCTTC.

The chain joins TRBV19 to TRBJ1-2; 9 bases fit TRBD1. The CDR3 sequence is 16 residues long. CDR1 LNHDA and CDR2 SQIVND come from the germline V gene (reference sequence). Trimming took 8 bases from V and 6 from J; bases not matched to a gene: 16. The CDR3 here is CASLPARDRVIHGYTF. The CDR3 DNA follows: TGTGCCAGTCTCCCTGCCCGGGACAGGGTAATTCATGGCTACACCTTC.

This clone was recorded a few times. This rearrangement joins TRBV5-6 to TRBJ2-1; TRBD2 agrees at 8 bases. The CDR3 totals 16 residues. The V segment lost 3 bases and the J segment 4 bases; nucleotides outside the gene matches: 9. Germline V gene lookup returns CDR1 SGHDT and CDR2 YYEEEE. For the CDR3, the DNA is TGTGCCAGCAGCTCATACCAGCGGGGGACTTACAATGAGCAGTTCTTC. This encodes CASSSYQRGTYNEQFF.

The rearrangement links TRBV18 to TRBJ2-7; 7 nucleotides agree with TRBD1. CDR3 size: 15 residues. V dropped 3 bases and J dropped 2; count of bases not matched to a gene: 7. CDR1 and CDR2 (germline): KGHSH, LQKENI. The CDR3 coding sequence is TGTGCCAGCTCACCTAGAATAGGGACAGCCTACGAGCAGTACTTC. This sequence encodes CASSPRIGTAYEQYF.

The genes are TRBV7-8 and TRBJ2-3, with 13 bases matching TRBD2. The CDR3 extends over 14 amino acids. The germline gives CDR1 SGHVS, CDR2 FQNEAQ. V lost 3 bases to trimming and J lost 7 bases; unmatched junction nucleotides: 1. CDR3: CASSLGLAGYTQYF. The CDR3 nucleotides are TGTGCCAGCAGCTTGGGACTAGCGGGATATACGCAGTATTTT. Complete variable domain (other parts from reference TRBV7-8 and TRBJ2-3): GAGVSQSPRYKVAKRGQDVALRCDPISGHVSLFWYQQALGQGPEFLTYFQNEAQLDKSGLPSDRFFAERPEGSVSTLKIQRTQQEDSAVYLCASSLGLAGYTQYFGPGTRLTVL.

The chain joins TRBV19 to TRBJ2-2; maybe TRBD2 (5 bases). Germline lookup yields CDR1 LNHDA and CDR2 SQIVND (reference sequence). The CDR3 runs to 12 residues. The germline V and J ends were trimmed by 4 bases and 7 bases, with 7 bases remaining between them. The CDR3 bases are TGTGCCAGTAGTAAGAGGGTCGGGGAGCTGTTTTTT. As protein: CASSKRVGELFF.

The chain links TRBV9 to TRBJ1-2; 7 bases agree with TRBD1. The germline CDR1 and CDR2 sequences are SGDLS and YYNGEE. This CDR3 has 15 residues. The V and J ends lost 4 bases and 7 bases, in that order; junction bases with no gene match: 13. Here the CDR3 DNA reads TGTGCCAGCAGCCCTGGGGAGGGGGCAACTTTTGGCTACACCTTC. Its translation: CASSPGEGATFGYTF.

The chain links TRBV5-1 to TRBJ2-2, with D tentatively TRBD1 (6 bases). V was shortened by 0 bases and J by 1 base, with 7 bases between the two germline ends. The germline V gene encodes CDR1 SGHRS and CDR2 YFSETQ. The CDR3 loop spans 15 amino acids. This CDR3 is CASSLVDRNTGELFF. CDR3 coding DNA: TGCGCCAGCAGCTTGGTGGACAGGAACACCGGGGAGCTGTTTTTT.

This clone was recorded once. The gene calls are TRBV18 and TRBJ1-2; D is possibly TRBD1 (6 bases). This CDR3 comprises 17 residues. Trimming took off 2 bases at V and 5 bases at J, with 21 bases between the two ends. Germline V gene data show CDR1 as KGHSH and CDR2 as LQKENI. The CDR3 region is CASSPTGISPDPYGYTF. DNA for the CDR3: TGTGCCAGCTCACCAACAGGGATATCCCCAGACCCTTATGGCTACACCTTC.

The chain links TRBV14 to TRBJ2-5, with D perhaps TRBD2 (5 bases). Germline-derived CDR1 and CDR2 are SGHDN and FVKESK. Trimming pared 2 bases from V and 13 bases from J, leaving 17 bases between. The CDR3 length is 13 residues. The CDR3 DNA follows: TGTGCCAGCAGCCAACACTCGGGGAGTAGAGTGTACTTC. This encodes CASSQHSGSRVYF.

V gene TRBV6-1 combines with J gene TRBJ1-5; D gene ambiguous. V gave up 5 bases and J gave up 7 bases, with 12 bases separating them. Germline-derived CDR1 and CDR2 are MNHNS and SASEGT. This CDR3 has 13 residues. CDR3 sequence reads: CASSRLNGQPQHF. The CDR3 region has the DNA TGTGCCAGCAGTCGGCTAAACGGGCAGCCCCAGCATTTT.

CDR3 sequence: CASKWGLSYNEQFF. The CDR3 DNA follows: TGTGCCAGCAAATGGGGGCTCTCCTACAATGAGCAGTTCTTC. This chain connects TRBV6-5 to TRBJ2-1; D is possibly TRBD1 (6 bases). The CDR3 is 14 amino acids. V gave up 7 bases and J gave up 0 bases, with 10 bases separating them. Germline V gene sequence: CDR1 MNHEY, CDR2 SVGAGI.

The chain carries TRBV24-1 and TRBJ2-1; 8 positions agree with TRBD1. V was pared by 5 bases and J by 7 bases, with 9 bases of the junction left unmatched. The CDR3 has 15 residues. CDR1 and CDR2 from the germline V gene are KGHDR and SFDVKD. In nucleotides, the CDR3 is TGTGCCACCAGTGCCAGGGGGCTTTTTGGGAATGAGCAGTTCTTC. Residues: CATSARGLFGNEQFF.

V gene TRBV2 combines with J gene TRBJ1-5; 10 bases agree with TRBD1. Germline CDR1 is SNHLY and CDR2 is FYNNEI. The ends lost 5 bases at V and 7 bases at J; junction bases unmatched: 8. The CDR3 has 15 residues. The CDR3 bases are TGTGCCAGCAGTCCCGGGACAGGGGCTCGACAGCCCCAGCATTTT. Its translation: CASSPGTGARQPQHF. Supplemented by reference TRBV2 and TRBJ1-5, the full variable domain reads EPEVTQTPSHQVTQMGQEVILRCVPISNHLYFYWYRQILGQKVEFLVSFYNNEISEKSEIFDDQFSVERPDGSNFTLKIRSTKLEDSAMYFCASSPGTGARQPQHFGDGTRLSIL.

The chain combines TRBV10-3 with TRBJ2-3, with 9 positions matching TRBD2. The junction had 4 bases not matched to a gene; V was cut back by 4 bases and J by 2 bases. The CDR3 sequence is 15 residues long. CDR1 is ENHRY and CDR2 is SYGVKD in the germline V gene. The CDR3 sequence is CAISGAGGHTDTQYF. DNA of the CDR3: TGTGCCATCAGTGGAGCGGGGGGACACACAGATACGCAGTATTTT.

The chain recombines TRBV6-2 or TRBV6-3 with TRBJ2-7; 7 bases agree with TRBD2. Trimming at V came to 6 bases and at J to 2 bases, leaving 13 bases not matched to a gene. The CDR3 totals 16 residues. CDR1 is MNHEY and CDR2 is SVGEGT in the germline V gene. CDR3 nucleotides: TGTGCCAGCAGCCCCGGCGGCCAGGGAGGGACCTACGAGCAGTACTTC. It translates to CASSPGGQGGTYEQYF.

The chain couples TRBV6-5 to TRBJ1-1, with 7 bases matching TRBD1. The germline V gene encodes CDR1 MNHEY and CDR2 SVGAGI. This CDR3 spans 14 amino acids. Trimming cost V 8 bases and J 1 base; bases outside gene matches: 7. The CDR3 DNA sequence: TGTGCCAGCGGGCGGGACAGTCGGAACACTGAAGCTTTCTTT. It translates to CASGRDSRNTEAFF.

The CDR3 DNA sequence: TGTGCCAGTAGTGCGGGAAAGTTAGCCCAGCATTTT. It encodes CASSAGKLAQHF. J is TRBJ1-5 and V is TRBV19, with unresolved D. V lost 5 bases, J lost 11 bases, and 13 bases lay in between. Germline lookup yields CDR1 LNHDA and CDR2 SQIVND (reference sequence). The length of the CDR3 is 12 residues.

The chain recombines TRBV5-1 with TRBJ2-3; 9 bases are shared with TRBD1. Germline assignment: CDR1 SGHRS and CDR2 YFSETQ. This CDR3 is built from 15 residues. The J segment lost 3 bases and the V segment lost 7 bases, leaving 9 bases of the junction unmatched. The CDR3 DNA reads as TGCGCCAGCCAAGGGGGACAGGGAAATACAGATACGCAGTATTTT. Protein: CASQGGQGNTDTQYF. Based on the CDR3 plus reference TRBV5-1 and TRBJ2-3, the full variable domain is KAGVTQTPRYLIKTRGQQVTLSCSPISGHRSVSWYQQTPGQGLQFLFEYFSETQRNKGNFPGRFSGRQFSNSRSEMNVSTLELGDSALYLCASQGGQGNTDTQYFGPGTRLTVL.

On this clone itself: One end of the junction fails to match germline, which may point to a read error. The sample contains more than one DNA sequence encoding this CDR3. The V call is TRBV20-1, the J call TRBJ2-7, with D tentatively TRBD2 (6 bases). This CDR3 spans 13 amino acids. CDR1 DFQATT and CDR2 SNEGSKA come from the germline V gene (reference sequence). CDR3 bases: TGTAGTGCTAGTGAGGCCGGGGGCTACGAGCAGTACTTC. Translation: CSASEAGGYEQYF.